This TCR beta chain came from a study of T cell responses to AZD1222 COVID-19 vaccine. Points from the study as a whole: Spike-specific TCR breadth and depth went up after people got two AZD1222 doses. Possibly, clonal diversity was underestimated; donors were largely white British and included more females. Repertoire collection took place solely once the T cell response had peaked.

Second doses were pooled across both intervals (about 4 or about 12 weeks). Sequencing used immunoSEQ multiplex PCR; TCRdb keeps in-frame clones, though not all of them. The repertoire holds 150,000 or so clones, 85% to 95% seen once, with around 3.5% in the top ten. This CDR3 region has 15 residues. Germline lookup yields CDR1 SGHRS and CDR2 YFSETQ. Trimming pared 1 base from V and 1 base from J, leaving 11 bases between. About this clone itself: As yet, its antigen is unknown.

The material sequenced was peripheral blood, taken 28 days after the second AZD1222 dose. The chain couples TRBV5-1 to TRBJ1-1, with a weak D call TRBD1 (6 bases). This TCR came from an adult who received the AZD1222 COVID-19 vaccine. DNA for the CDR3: TGCGCCAGCAGCTTGAATGGGGGCCGGAACACTGAAGCTTTCTTT. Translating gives CASSLNGGRNTEAFF.